The T cell receptor (beta chain) under discussion was sequenced for a study of a mutant IDH1 vaccine in newly diagnosed glioma. Study-wide background: With temozolomide cycles, or 4-6 weeks after radiotherapy alone, vaccination was started. Receipt of radiotherapy, temozolomide, or both preceded the study, and most received both.

In regard to this clone: Its antigen remains unidentified.

The repertoire was sequenced with immunoSEQ multiplex PCR; TCRdb's copy has only in-frame clones and lacks some. The table includes approximately 45,000 clones, more than 85% detected once. Time point given: week 23, last vaccination. The study gave 300 ug of mutant IDH1 20-mer peptide per vaccine dose, with topical imiquimod. Donor diagnoses consisted of new WHO grade 3 or 4 IDH1-mutant, ATRX-lost astrocytomas. Trimming pared 2 bases from V and 5 bases from J, leaving 14 bases between. Germline V gene lookup returns CDR1 LGHNA and CDR2 YNFKEQ. The CDR3 runs 15 residues. Study results and caveats: Changes in top peripheral clonotypes did not appear linked to pseudoprogression.

The sample in question was PBMCs, obtained from a glioma patient whose treatment included an IDH1 peptide vaccine. V and J are TRBV4-2 and TRBJ2-3; D might be TRBD1 (5 bases). The TCR comes from a man aged 50 or older with glioma. DNA for the CDR3: TGTGCCAGCAGCCAACCCGGACACGGGCGAGATACGCAGTATTTT. As protein: CASSQPGHGRDTQYF.